Each of the 21 T cell receptor beta chains below was sequenced from the same sample in a study of T cell repertoires in cytomegalovirus infection. The antigens these receptors bind are not known. A single record per CDR3 protein comes from TCRdb applying MiXCR to the reads. This table holds hundreds of thousands of distinct CDR3 sequences, around 32% found once. Sequenced here: cultured PBMCs, sampled from culture after CMV antigen stimulation. These receptors were obtained from a human donor in good health (CMV status not recorded). Some clones in this sample may be carry-over from other donors' samples.

For the CDR3, the DNA is TGCAGTGCTAAGGGGCTAGCGGGGGCTAGCACAGATACGCAGTATTTT. It codes for CSAKGLAGASTDTQYF. The rearrangement uses TRBV20-1 and TRBJ2-3, with 10 bases fitting TRBD2. Trimming took 4 bases from V and 0 from J; bases not matched to a gene: 7. There are 16 residues in the CDR3. The V gene's germline CDR1 is DFQATT and CDR2 SNEGSKA (reference sequence).

This clonotype has at least ten counts. The chain uses TRBV7-2 and TRBJ1-1; D is unresolved. The ends were cut back, 8 bases at V and 7 bases at J, with 14 bases in the middle. Germline-derived CDR1 and CDR2 are SGHTA and FQGNSA. This CDR3 region has 12 residues. CDR3 DNA: TGTGCCAGCGTCTCAACAGCTAATGAAGCTTTCTTT. Protein: CASVSTANEAFF.

This clonotype was detected a few times. The chain recombines TRBV7-2 with TRBJ2-2; the match to TRBD2 covers 9 bases. CDR1 and CDR2 (germline): SGHTA, FQGNSA. The CDR3 extends over 14 amino acids. V trimming: 4 bases; J trimming: 8 bases; junction bases outside the gene matches: 5. CDR3 in amino acids: CASSSQTSGGELFF. Written as DNA, the CDR3 is TGTGCCAGCAGCTCGCAGACTAGCGGAGGGGAGCTGTTTTTT.

The V call is TRBV5-1, the J call TRBJ1-1, with D uncertain. The CDR3 length is 15 residues. Germline V gene sequence: CDR1 SGHRS, CDR2 YFSETQ. V lost 0 bases to trimming and J lost 1 base, with 10 bases between them. The CDR3 sequence: CASSLDWRGNTEAFF. In DNA, the CDR3 is TGCGCCAGCAGCTTGGATTGGAGAGGGAACACTGAAGCTTTCTTT.

This clonotype appeared many times. The V gene is TRBV7-2, the J gene TRBJ2-7; 12 bases map to TRBD2. The germline V gene has CDR1 SGHTA and CDR2 FQGNSA. CDR3 length: 18 residues. Unmatched junction bases numbered 12, after V lost 3 bases and J lost 3 bases. This CDR3 reads CASSFPLTLAGGSYEQYF. The CDR3 DNA follows: TGTGCCAGCAGCTTCCCTCTGACTCTAGCGGGAGGGAGCTACGAGCAGTACTTC.

This clonotype has only a few counts. The V and J genes are TRBV19 and TRBJ2-1; 8 nucleotides agree with TRBD2. Trimming at V came to 5 bases and at J to 9 bases, leaving 6 bases not matched to a gene. Per germline, CDR1 LNHDA and CDR2 SQIVND (reference sequence). The length of the CDR3 is 13 residues. CDR3 sequence reads: CASSGVLAGEQFF. CDR3 in DNA: TGTGCCAGTAGTGGTGTCCTAGCGGGTGAGCAGTTCTTC.

This clonotype was picked up a small number of times. The rearrangement uses TRBV5-4 and TRBJ2-5; D is perhaps TRBD1 (5 bases). The CDR3 totals 15 residues. With 0 bases removed from V and 1 base from J, the gap between germline ends came to 10 bases. Germline loops: CDR1 SGHNT, CDR2 YYREEE (reference sequence). CDR3 in amino acids: CASSLAQAFQETQYF. CDR3 DNA: TGTGCCAGCAGCTTGGCACAGGCTTTCCAAGAGACCCAGTACTTC.

This clonotype was picked up a small number of times. The CDR3 is CASSEGRASDSWGYTF. The CDR3 nucleotides read TGTGCCAGCAGTGAAGGTAGAGCGTCGGACTCATGGGGCTACACCTTC. J is TRBJ1-2 and V is TRBV2; D is undetermined. The V gene's germline CDR1 is SNHLY and CDR2 FYNNEI. Trimming shortened V by 1 base and J by 8 bases, and 20 bases separated the two germline ends. The CDR3 has 16 amino acids.

The rearrangement joins TRBV2 to TRBJ1-2; 9 nucleotides agree with TRBD1. Germline trimming cut 8 bases from V and 6 bases from J; bases unmatched to any gene: 13. This CDR3 is 15 amino acids long. Germline V CDR1 and CDR2: SNHLY, FYNNEI. In nucleotides, the CDR3 is TGTGCCAGCGGCGGGACAGGGAGGTTGGACGATGGCTACACCTTC. The encoded protein is CASGGTGRLDDGYTF.

This clonotype showed up just a few times. The CDR3 region has the DNA TGTGCCATCAGTGTGATGAGGGCGGGAGGTCGCGACGAGCAGTACTTC. This sequence encodes CAISVMRAGGRDEQYF. This chain joins TRBV10-3 and TRBJ2-7; the match to TRBD2 covers 8 bases. The CDR3 extends over 16 amino acids. CDR1 and CDR2 (germline): ENHRY, SYGVKD. The V segment lost 4 bases and the J segment 5 bases; nucleotides outside the gene matches: 13.

This clonotype was recorded a few times. The chain uses TRBV7-9 and TRBJ2-1; 8 bases align to TRBD2. There are 16 residues in the CDR3. The germline V gene encodes CDR1 SEHNR and CDR2 FQNEAQ (reference sequence). V lost 4 bases, J lost 1 base, and 6 bases stayed unmatched. CDR3 region: CASSSLAGRSYNEQFF. CDR3 nucleotides: TGTGCCAGCAGCTCCTTAGCGGGACGGTCCTACAATGAGCAGTTCTTC.

This chain links TRBV5-6 with TRBJ2-7; D is undetermined. V was clipped by 1 base and J by 2 bases, with 40 bases between them. The CDR3 loop spans 24 amino acids. From germline, CDR1 is SGHDT and CDR2 YYEEEE. DNA of the CDR3: TGTGCCAGCAGCTTGAGTTTTATTTGGAGCATCGACCTACAATCGAACATTGCCCCCTACGAGCAGTACTTC. Protein sequence: CASSLSFIWSIDLQSNIAPYEQYF. Looking up the rest from reference TRBV5-6 and TRBJ2-7 gives the full variable domain: DAGVTQSPTHLIKTRGQQVTLRCSPKSGHDTVSWYQQALGQGPQFIFQYYEEEERQRGNFPDRFSGHQFPNYSSELNVNALLLGDSALYLCASSLSFIWSIDLQSNIAPYEQYFGPGTRLTVT.

The V gene is TRBV11-2, the J gene TRBJ2-1, with 10 positions matching TRBD2. Germline lookup yields CDR1 SGHAT and CDR2 FQNNGV. Losses at the gene ends were 6 bases for V and 0 bases for J; bases not matched to a gene: 8. This CDR3 is 17 amino acids long. CDR3: CASSLRAGGSSYNEQFF. The CDR3 nucleotides read TGTGCCAGCAGTTTAAGAGCGGGAGGGAGCTCCTACAATGAGCAGTTCTTC.

J is TRBJ2-1 and V is TRBV10-3; 10 bases match TRBD2. Trimming cost V 5 bases and J 2 bases; bases outside gene matches: 0. CDR1 ENHRY and CDR2 SYGVKD come from the germline V gene. The CDR3 covers 14 residues. CDR3 coding DNA: TGTGCCATCAGTAGCGGGGGGGCCTACAATGAGCAGTTCTTC. This sequence encodes CAISSGGAYNEQFF.

V is TRBV20-1 and J is TRBJ2-3, with 7 bases aligning to TRBD1. In germline, CDR1 is DFQATT, CDR2 SNEGSKA (reference sequence). J was trimmed by 0 bases and V by 0 bases; bases with no gene match: 6. The CDR3 is 16 amino acids. The CDR3 is CSARDPTGPSTDTQYF. The DNA of the CDR3 is TGCAGTGCTAGAGATCCGACAGGGCCTAGCACAGATACGCAGTATTTT.

The CDR3 DNA is TGTGCCAGCATGGGACTAGCGTACGAGCAGTACTTC. Amino acids: CASMGLAYEQYF. The V and J genes are TRBV7-9 and TRBJ2-7, with 10 nucleotides matching TRBD2. The germline gives CDR1 SEHNR, CDR2 FQNEAQ (reference sequence). V lost 7 bases to trimming and J lost 4 bases; unmatched junction nucleotides: 1. The CDR3 covers 12 residues.

There are a few counts of this clonotype. The genes are TRBV12-3 or TRBV12-4 and TRBJ1-4, with 8 bases identical to TRBD1. The CDR3 spans 15 residues. J gave up 8 bases and V 6 bases, and 11 bases lay outside the gene matches. This chain's CDR3 is CASSGRTGPSEKLFF. The CDR3 nucleotides are TGTGCCAGCAGCGGCCGGACAGGGCCCTCCGAAAAACTGTTTTTT.

The chain carries TRBV20-1 and TRBJ2-3; 11 bases map to TRBD2. The CDR3 is 15 amino acids. With 6 bases clipped from V and 5 bases from J, the junction kept 10 bases outside the gene matches. From germline, CDR1 is DFQATT and CDR2 SNEGSKA (reference sequence). This CDR3 is CSARLAGNKGDTQYF. The CDR3 region has the DNA TGCAGTGCCAGACTAGCGGGGAATAAGGGAGATACGCAGTATTTT.

In DNA form, the CDR3 reads TGCAGTGCCCGAGCCCGGGACATTGAAGCTTTCTTT. Translating it yields CSARARDIEAFF. V is TRBV20-1 and J is TRBJ1-1; D might be TRBD1 (6 bases). Trimming shortened V by 6 bases and J by 7 bases, and 15 bases separated the two germline ends. The germline gives CDR1 DFQATT, CDR2 SNEGSKA (reference sequence). The CDR3 contains 12 residues.

This rearrangement joins TRBV7-8 to TRBJ2-5; 10 bases match TRBD2. This CDR3 is built from 15 residues. J lost 4 bases, V lost 2 bases, and 4 bases had no gene match. The V gene's germline CDR1 is SGHVS and CDR2 FQNEAQ. In DNA form, the CDR3 reads TGTGCCAGCAGCTTAATTTGGACTAGCGGAGAGACCCAGTACTTC. Translation gives CASSLIWTSGETQYF. Full variable domain (outside the CDR3, taken from reference TRBV7-8 and TRBJ2-5): GAGVSQSPRYKVAKRGQDVALRCDPISGHVSLFWYQQALGQGPEFLTYFQNEAQLDKSGLPSDRFFAERPEGSVSTLKIQRTQQEDSAVYLCASSLIWTSGETQYFGPGTRLLVL.

The chain joins TRBV9 to TRBJ2-1; 8 bases are shared with TRBD2. V was pared by 0 bases and J by 8 bases, with 4 bases of the junction left unmatched. CDR3 size: 14 residues. Looked up from germline, CDR1 is SGDLS and CDR2 is YYNGEE. The CDR3 loop is CASSVGTSRDEQFF. The DNA for the CDR3 is TGTGCCAGCAGCGTAGGGACTAGCAGGGATGAGCAGTTCTTC.